This T cell receptor (beta chain) originates from a study of molecular identifiers for immune sequencing clone quantification. Overall study: Replicates partitioned RNA from approximately 20,000 or 98,000 naive CD8 cells into five parts, sequencing four.

This clonotype was seen at least ten times. Its matching antigen is unknown. Using a CD8+CD4-CCR7+CD45RA+ phenotype, naive CD8 T cells were sorted. Study results and limitations: Whereas clones above 20 RNA copies held under 1% of naive-cell molecules, they held over 97% of effector molecules.

The V and J ends lost 4 bases and 2 bases respectively, with 13 bases between them. Germline V gene data show CDR1 as SEHNR and CDR2 as FQNEAQ (reference sequence). The length of the CDR3 is 15 residues. In TCRdb, the PCR reads were re-called with MiXCR into one record per CDR3 protein. The profile covers approximately 680,000 distinct CDR3 sequences, with about 25% appearing a single time and 0.75% to 0.8% taken by the ten largest. The TCR originated in a human donor in good health. Some libraries in this study had Jurkat cell RNA spiked in. V gene TRBV7-9 combines with J gene TRBJ2-3; D ambiguous. Sequencing was carried out using naive CD8+ T cells from blood, with Jurkat cell RNA spiked in. Subset in this sample: FACS-sorted CD8+CD4-CCR7+CD45RA+ naive T cells. The CDR3 DNA reads as TGTGCCAGCAGCTCATCCGGCACATTCACAGATACGCAGTATTTT. It specifies CASSSSGTFTDTQYF.